The 4 T cell receptor beta chains below come from one sample, sequenced in a study of CXCR3-negative and CXCR3-positive naive CD8 T cells. Points from the study as a whole: CXCR3-expressing naive cells carried TRB CDR3s more hydrophobic than those of CXCR3-negative naive cells.

What these receptors recognize is not known. 5' RACE that incorporated UMI labels was used to prepare the TRB cDNA libraries. TCRdb re-called the 5' RACE reads; every CDR3 protein appears as one record, without DNA. Here the sample table reports about 6,000 distinct CDR3 sequences. The specimen sequenced was naive CXCR3+ CD8+ T cells from blood. Noted subset: CD45RO-CCR7+CD27+CD95- naive CD8+ T cells expressing CXCR3 (TNR3+). These receptors were collected from a human donor in good health. Some clones in this sample may be carry-over from other donors' samples.

By frequency, this clonotype registers medium-sized. J is TRBJ2-1 and V is TRBV7-9; TCRdb indicates TRBD1, and absent DNA this call remains unverified. CDR1 is SEHNR and CDR2 is FQNEAQ in the germline V gene (reference sequence). This CDR3 is 17 amino acids long. The CDR3 here is CASSYSGTGDIYNEQFF.

This CDR3 is CASSYSGNEQFF. The chain recombines TRBV6-5 with TRBJ2-1. Germline V gene sequence: CDR1 MNHEY, CDR2 SVGAGI. The CDR3 totals 12 residues.

In terms of frequency, this clonotype is medium-sized. This chain uses TRBV5-6 with TRBJ1-1. Germline assignment: CDR1 SGHDT and CDR2 YYEEEE. The CDR3 sequence is 14 residues long. CDR3 region: CASTDQQPNTEAFF.

By frequency, this clonotype registers medium-sized (0.01 to 0.1%). This sequence joins TRBV29-1 and TRBJ2-1. The CDR3 is 14 amino acids. Germline V gives CDR1 SQVTM, CDR2 ANQGSEA. CDR3 amino acids: CSVEVTGSYNEQFF.